These 10 T cell receptor beta chains originate from one sample sequenced in a study of blood T cell repertoires in COVID-19. Profiled with immunoSEQ multiplex PCR; TCRdb holds only in-frame clones, not every one. The sample lists around 270,000 clones; about 85% were seen once. The sequencing sample was made of peripheral blood. These receptors originate from a human donor with COVID-19, enrolled during active disease. The donor label of this sample is uncertain.

This chain joins TRBV7-2 and TRBJ1-3; D ambiguous. There are 13 residues in the CDR3. V was shortened by 5 bases and J by 3 bases, with 8 bases between the two germline ends. Germline V gene sequence: CDR1 SGHTA, CDR2 FQGNSA. The CDR3 here is CASSLSDGNTIYF. CDR3 nucleotide sequence: TGTGCCAGCAGCCTGAGCGATGGAAACACCATATATTTT.

The chain recombines TRBV6-6 with TRBJ1-4; 12 bases fit TRBD1. V trimming: 5 bases; J trimming: 4 bases; junction bases outside the gene matches: 11. The CDR3 is made up of 18 amino acids. CDR1 is MNHNY and CDR2 is SVGAGI in the germline V gene (reference sequence). CDR3 sequence reads: CASSRRDRGRGGNEKLFF. The CDR3 DNA reads TGTGCCAGCAGTCGAAGGGACAGGGGGCGCGGGGGTAATGAAAAACTGTTTTTT.

CDR3 amino acids: CASSQARGAGGPMGNEQFF. The CDR3, as DNA: TGTGCCAGCAGCCAAGCGCGGGGAGCGGGAGGGCCAATGGGGAATGAGCAGTTCTTC. J is TRBJ2-1 and V is TRBV3-1 (or the pseudogene TRBV3-2); TRBD2 aligns across 10 bases. Germline-derived CDR1 and CDR2 are LGHDT and YNNKEL (reference sequence). The CDR3 covers 19 residues. Trimming at V came to 1 base and at J to 7 bases, leaving 16 bases not matched to a gene.

This clone was counted a single time. V gene TRBV19 combines with J gene TRBJ2-5; TRBD1 is a possible D gene (6 bases). CDR1 is LNHDA and CDR2 is SQIVND in the germline V gene (reference sequence). This CDR3 has 15 residues. The V and J ends lost 7 bases and 2 bases respectively, with 17 bases between them. The CDR3 DNA reads as TGTGCCAGTAATAGACTTGGACAGTCACAAGAGACCCAGTACTTC. Residues: CASNRLGQSQETQYF.

This clone was counted once. Here the CDR3 reads CASSHSGTTSGNTIYF. CDR3 nucleotides: TGTGCCAGCAGCCATTCCGGGACAACGTCTGGAAACACCATATATTTT. The chain is built from TRBV11-1 and TRBJ1-3; perhaps TRBD1 as D (6 bases). Trimming pared 5 bases from V and 1 base from J, leaving 15 bases between. The V gene's germline CDR1 is SGHAT and CDR2 FQDESV (reference sequence). The CDR3 spans 16 residues.

The chain joins TRBV19 to TRBJ1-2, with D possibly TRBD1 on 5 matching bases. Germline V gene data show CDR1 as LNHDA and CDR2 as SQIVND (reference sequence). V was pared by 5 bases and J by 6 bases, with 22 bases between. The CDR3 sequence is 16 residues long. This CDR3 reads CASSPIGAGRQDGYTF. In DNA, the CDR3 is TGTGCCAGTAGTCCCATAGGGGCAGGGAGGCAAGATGGCTACACCTTC. Together with reference TRBV19 and TRBJ1-2, the CDR3 gives the full variable domain: DGGITQSPKYLFRKEGQNVTLSCEQNLNHDAMYWYRQDPGQGLRLIYYSQIVNDFQKGDIAEGYSVSREKKESFPLTVTSAQKNPTAFYLCASSPIGAGRQDGYTFGSGTRLTVV.

Here the CDR3 reads CAWKVSPTRYYGYTF. CDR3 in DNA: TGTGCCTGGAAGGTCTCCCCGACACGGTACTATGGCTACACCTTC. J is TRBJ1-2 and V is TRBV30; D remains ambiguous. The germline V gene encodes CDR1 GTSNPN and CDR2 SVGIG (reference sequence). V was trimmed by 4 bases and J by 3 bases, leaving 18 bases between them. The CDR3 extends over 15 amino acids.

The rearrangement links TRBV7-6 to TRBJ2-1; D might be TRBD2 (6 bases). V shed 7 bases and J shed 5 bases, with 12 bases lying between them. The CDR3 has 13 residues. In germline, CDR1 is SGHVS, CDR2 FNYEAQ. The chain's CDR3 is CASTNSGHNEQFF. DNA for the CDR3: TGTGCCAGCACCAATAGCGGCCACAATGAGCAGTTCTTC.

CDR3 DNA sequence: TGCGCCAGCAGCTTGGTGGCTAGCGGGAGCTCCTACAATGAGCAGTTCTTC. It yields the protein CASSLVASGSSYNEQFF. V usage is TRBV5-1 and J usage is TRBJ2-1; 10 bases are shared with TRBD2. V was clipped by 0 bases and J by 0 bases; unmatched bases: 3. CDR1 SGHRS and CDR2 YFSETQ come from the germline V gene. The CDR3 length is 17 residues.

This clone was picked up a small number of times. This sample also contains other DNA sequences that code for the same CDR3. The V call is TRBV9, the J call TRBJ2-3; D might be TRBD2 (5 bases). The CDR3 is 14 amino acids. Germline values: CDR1 SGDLS, CDR2 YYNGEE. With 0 bases removed from V and 3 bases from J, the gap between germline ends came to 8 bases. This CDR3 reads CASSVGQRTDTQYF. CDR3 sequence (DNA): TGTGCCAGCAGCGTAGGCCAGCGGACAGATACGCAGTATTTT.